This T cell receptor (beta chain) was sequenced for a study of blood T cell repertoires in COVID-19 (dated by TCRdb to the early 2020s). As for the study more broadly: Samples covering the acute and convalescent phases of COVID-19 were provided by collaborators in the United States, Italy and Spain. The prospective study material was composed of cDNA or gDNA derived from T cells, B-cell-depleted T cells, or PBMCs. Subjects who had been exposed to COVID-19, were actively infected with it, or had recovered from it provided the deeply sampled blood TCRbeta repertoires that made up the dataset. The repertoires were released in a freely available public database intended as a resource for research on the immune response to SARS-CoV-2. Samples came from the ongoing ImmuneRACE study (first 160 participants) plus 1,254 subjects from 6 global collaborators. A de-identified subject ID, COVID-19 status, age in years and sex were almost always included in the sample metadata. Where available, HLA class I and class II types were taken from metadata supplied by the sample provider and were not determined by assay-based typing. Overall results and qualifications from the work: The quantity of clinical and demographic metadata differed by source and by participant and was supplied without curation.

TCRbeta CDR3 regions were amplified from genomic DNA using the immunoSEQ Assay, a bias-controlled multiplex PCR. In the paper's pipeline: The number of nucleated cells in each sample was estimated by amplification of reference gene primers within the assay. Sequence reads were collapsed and filtered to measure the absolute abundance of every unique TCRbeta CDR3 rearrangement. Productive Simpson clonality was computed per sample as the square root of Simpson's diversity index over productive rearrangements. Imported from immuneACCESS, the table was reduced by TCRdb to in-frame sequences with V and J called. These copies leave out some clones; in studies compared against another copy, an unresolved V gene accounts for under half, and the cause of the remainder is not known. V and J calls and clone size are copied from that table; D and trimming were computed from the DNA. The sample records about 250,000 clones, approximately 82% of which are singletons. Approximately 5.4% of the sample is held by the ten biggest clonotypes.

The collaborating institutions used their own protocols to collect whole blood in K2EDTA tubes. For TCRbeta analysis, collaborators shipped samples in one of three forms: frozen whole blood, isolated PBMCs, or DNA extracted from either of those sample types. As to this clone: What this receptor recognizes is not known. Base-call qualities are not available, and no considerably larger clone is one nucleotide away.

Sequencing was performed on peripheral blood. The receptor was isolated from a man older than 75 with acute or convalescent COVID-19.

This receptor carries the CDR3 CMPGQGIYAFF. In nucleotide form, the sequence is TGCATGCCGGGACAGGGCATTTATGCTTTCTTT. This sequence uses TRBV20-1 and TRBJ1-1; 9 middle bases align to TRBD1. From a lookup of the germline V gene (reference sequence), CDR1 and CDR2 are DFQATT and SNEGSKA. From its cysteine to its phenylalanine, the CDR3 spans 11 amino acids. Just the 33-base CDR3 DNA is kept, in frame starting at base 1.